Below, one T cell receptor (beta chain) is given with its context. Authors' processing steps: Cell counts per sample came from amplifying reference gene primers. The protocol was immunoSEQ multiplex PCR, while the TCRdb copy is restricted to in-frame clones and leaves out a portion. For V, J and clone size, that table is used; D and trimming come from the DNA. The sample shows about 340,000 clones, 88% of them seen only once. The record originates from a study of blood T cell repertoires in COVID-19. V trimming: 5 bases; J trimming: 7 bases; junction bases outside the gene matches: 9. The V gene's germline CDR1 is SQVTM and CDR2 ANQGSEA. This CDR3 is built from 14 residues.

Sequencing was carried out using peripheral blood. This sequence joins TRBV29-1 and TRBJ1-3; 9 bases line up with TRBD1. The origin of this receptor is a woman between 65 and 79 years old with COVID-19, enrolled during active disease. The CDR3 sequence: CSVWTGVKGNTIYF. CDR3 sequence (DNA): TGCAGCGTTTGGACAGGGGTAAAGGGCAACACCATATATTTT.